Following are 6 T cell receptor beta chains from one sample sequenced in a study of T-cell reconstitution after alpha-beta-depleted transplantation in children. Unique molecular identifiers featured in how the TCRbeta library was prepared. TCRdb re-derived calls from the PCR reads in MiXCR, one entry per CDR3 protein. The data contain 400,000 to 450,000 distinct CDR3 sequences, over 40% of them seen just once; the ten biggest clones take up 27%. The specimen was PBMCs, collected before TCRalphabeta/CD19-depleted stem cell transplant. The receptors stem from a girl aged 2-9 years with aplastic anemia, due to receive a stem cell transplant.

This clonotype was counted a single time. The V call is TRBV12-3 or TRBV12-4, the J call TRBJ2-5; possibly TRBD1 or TRBD2 for D (5 bases each). V lost 3 bases and J 9 bases, leaving 11 bases between the germline ends. CDR3 length equals 12 residues. The CDR3 nucleotides read TGTGCCAGCAGTTTTGAGGGGCTGCCCCAGTACTTC. It encodes CASSFEGLPQYF.

This clonotype was seen only a few times. This chain uses TRBV5-6 with TRBJ2-1, with 9 bases identical to TRBD2. J lost 7 bases, V lost 0 bases, and 5 bases had no gene match. CDR1 SGHDT and CDR2 YYEEEE come from the germline V gene. CDR3 length: 15 amino acids. The CDR3 sequence is CASSLVSAGGNEQFF. As DNA, the CDR3 is TGTGCCAGCAGCTTGGTATCAGCGGGAGGAAATGAGCAGTTCTTC.

V usage is TRBV5-1 and J usage is TRBJ2-1; 9 positions agree with TRBD2. The CDR3 has 16 residues. V lost 5 bases and J lost 8; bases outside the gene matches: 14. The V gene's germline CDR1 is SGHRS and CDR2 YFSETQ. In DNA, the CDR3 is TGCGCCAGCAGGGCCCCTGGGCGGGAGGGCTGGGATGAGCAGTTCTTC. As protein: CASRAPGREGWDEQFF.

In its sample, this clonotype was seen a few times. As DNA, the CDR3 is TGTGCCAGCAGTTACGACAGGGGGGTCGATGAGCAGTTCTTC. Residues: CASSYDRGVDEQFF. The V gene is TRBV6-2 or TRBV6-3, the J gene TRBJ2-1; 9 nucleotides agree with TRBD1. CDR3 length: 14 amino acids. From germline, CDR1 is MNHEY and CDR2 SVGEGT. Trimming removed 2 bases from V and 8 bases from J; junction bases left unmatched: 4.

This clonotype has ten or more counts. The rearrangement uses TRBV28 and TRBJ2-3; perhaps TRBD2 as D (5 bases). The V and J ends lost 5 bases and 5 bases respectively, with 14 bases between them. The germline gives CDR1 MDHEN, CDR2 SYDVKM. The CDR3 contains 14 residues. CDR3 in DNA: TGTGCCAGCAGTCTCACCGGAGGCCGAGATACGCAGTATTTT. Its translation is CASSLTGGRDTQYF.

This clonotype has just a few counts. The CDR3 here is CASSIGGYSNQPQHF. In nucleotides, the CDR3 is TGTGCCAGTAGTATTGGTGGGTATAGCAATCAGCCCCAGCATTTT. This rearrangement joins TRBV19 to TRBJ1-5, with D unclear. Germline V gives CDR1 LNHDA, CDR2 SQIVND (reference sequence). Trimming removed 3 bases from V and 0 bases from J, with 9 bases in between. The CDR3 contains 15 residues.